This record concerns one T cell receptor beta chain sequence. Its specificity is not known. One end of the junction is discordant with germline, which a read error may explain. The data were taken from a study of blood T cells in healthy people across ages. Findings of the study overall: Researchers judged that diversity estimates from one million T cells fell short of true values. Researchers report that TCR beta diversity correlated strongly with naive T cell percentage. With age, beta diversity per million T cells declined roughly linearly, significantly by about 37.

PCR was performed a second time for about 7 to 11 cycles using a sample-barcoded 5' primer and a J-beta primer mix. All samples gave at least 3 million CDR3-containing paired-end reads. TCRdb fed the 5' RACE reads into MiXCR, producing one record per CDR3 protein. The sample carries around 1,000,000 distinct CDR3 sequences, about 23% recorded once. These records were also assigned to another study, of T cells of mothers and their children.

The sequencing sample was made of blood. This TCR derives from a girl aged 2 to 10 in good health.

As DNA, the CDR3 is TGCAGCGTCGAAGCCCGGGATACGCAGTATTTT. It yields the protein CSVEARDTQYF. This sequence joins TRBV29-1 and TRBJ2-3; D uncertain. Germline values: CDR1 SQVTM, CDR2 ANQGSEA. The CDR3 has 11 amino acids.